This T cell receptor (beta chain) was recorded in a study of blood T cell repertoires in COVID-19 (TCRdb year 2020). Regarding the study in general: Samples from collaborators originated in the United States, Italy and Spain and spanned both the acute and convalescent phases of COVID-19. The prospective study material was composed of cDNA or gDNA derived from T cells, B-cell-depleted T cells, or PBMCs. Deeply sampled blood TCRbeta repertoires from subjects exposed to, actively infected with, or recovered from COVID-19 were included in the dataset. The repertoires were made available in a free public database intended to serve as a resource for research on the immune response to SARS-CoV-2. The samples were drawn from two sources: the first 160 participants of the ongoing ImmuneRACE study, and 950 to 1,500 subjects contributed by 6 global collaborators. Nearly every sample came with metadata listing a de-identified subject ID, COVID-19 status, age in years and sex. Where available, HLA class I and class II types were obtained from metadata supplied by the sample provider rather than from assay-based typing.

TCRbeta CDR3 regions were amplified from genomic DNA by means of the immunoSEQ Assay, a bias-controlled multiplex PCR. Regarding the original processing steps: Nucleated cell counts per sample were estimated from amplification of reference gene primers within the assay. Sequence reads were collapsed and filtered to measure the absolute abundance of every unique TCRbeta CDR3 rearrangement. For each sample, productive Simpson clonality was calculated by taking the square root of Simpson's diversity index across productive rearrangements. This is the immuneACCESS table as TCRdb keeps it, with only in-frame sequences that have V and J called. A part of the clones is gone; compared with another copy, unresolved V genes explain less than half, and the rest is unexplained. Clone size and the V and J calls come from that table; the DNA yielded D and trimming. The sample table lists under 250,000 clones, roughly four fifths of them with a count of one. Together, the top ten hold about 4.4% of the sample.

The junction carries 10 bases between V and J, which are trimmed by 0 bases and 1 base respectively. The germline V gene (reference sequence) gives CDR1 as GTSNPN and CDR2 as SVGIG. The CDR3 measures 15 amino acids from cysteine to phenylalanine. Only the CDR3 portion is preserved as DNA: 45 bases, with reading frame beginning at the first base. Each collaborating institution followed its own protocols to collect whole blood in K2EDTA tubes. For TCRbeta analysis, collaborators shipped samples in one of three forms: frozen whole blood, isolated PBMCs, or DNA extracted from either of those sample types. With respect to this clone: It lacks a known antigen. Per-base qualities were not stored, and no clone one base away is much larger.

Beyond this particular receptor, the publication reports: The amount of clinical and demographic metadata varied by source and participant and was provided uncurated.

The sequenced sample consisted of peripheral blood. The receptor comes from a woman aged 70 to 79 with acute or convalescent COVID-19. The rearrangement combines TRBV30 with TRBJ1-5, with the D segment identity uncertain. The bases read TGTGCCTGGAGTGTAGGAGGGTCGAGCAATCAGCCCCAGCATTTT. Translated, it gives CAWSVGGSSNQPQHF.